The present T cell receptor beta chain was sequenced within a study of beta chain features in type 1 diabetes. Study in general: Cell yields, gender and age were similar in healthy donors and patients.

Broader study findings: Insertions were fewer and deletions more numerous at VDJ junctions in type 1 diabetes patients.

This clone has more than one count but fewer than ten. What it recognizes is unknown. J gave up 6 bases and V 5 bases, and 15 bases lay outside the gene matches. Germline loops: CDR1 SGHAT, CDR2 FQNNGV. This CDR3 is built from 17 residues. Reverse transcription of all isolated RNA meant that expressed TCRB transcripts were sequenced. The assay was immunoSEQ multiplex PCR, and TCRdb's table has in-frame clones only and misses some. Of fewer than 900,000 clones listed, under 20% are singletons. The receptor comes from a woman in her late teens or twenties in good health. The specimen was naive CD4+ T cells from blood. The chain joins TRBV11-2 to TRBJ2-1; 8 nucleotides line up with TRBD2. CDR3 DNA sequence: TGTGCCAGCAGCCGACGAGGCCCCAGCGGGAGACCCAATGAGCAGTTCTTC. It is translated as CASSRRGPSGRPNEQFF.